This paragraph covers one T cell receptor (beta chain) sequence. This clonotype was observed at least ten times. The target of this receptor is not known. Base qualities are not at hand, and no much larger clone is one base apart. TCR beta CDR3 regions were amplified from RNA transcripts for repertoire sequencing. The first round of RT-PCR was done with HTBI primers and the Qiagen OneStep RT-PCR kit, and was followed by a second round of multiplex PCR, then size selection and purification. The libraries underwent paired-end sequencing with 100 bp reads on an Illumina HiSeq2000. The original methods were these. SOAPnuke was used to process the reads, removing any read that contained adapters or uncalled bases, had a mean Phred below 15, or lacked an exact match to the constant primer or identifier. COPE v1.2.5 was used to merge high-quality paired reads. Each unique nucleotide sequence was defined as a clonotype, and clonotypes were aligned to IMGT TRB V, D and J references with MiTCR v1.1. The analysis was limited to V-J combinations with a frequency above 0.0001, which together covered 99.2% of repertoires. For each V-J combination, a TCR clonal expansion and chaos score was defined as F50 clonal expansion divided by the chaos observed in the TCRdist matrix. Welch's t-statistics and random forest were used to reduce the features to about a dozen V-J combinations, which were then used as input to a naive Bayes classifier. The similarity between thyroid and blood repertoires was quantified using the Morisita-Horn index. Through fastp at Q25 and MiXCR, TCRdb rebuilt clones from the public reads, retaining in-frame beta chains. Every distinct CDR3 protein forms one entry, paired with its most common genes and DNA. TCRdb's processing, not the authors', yielded these V and J calls. The sample table holds some 390,000 distinct CDR3 sequences, of which about 18% were seen once. Of the sample, roughly 1.4% falls within the top ten clones.

The source of the sample is a study of Graves' ophthalmopathy and Graves' hyperthyroidism (dated by TCRdb to between 2017 and 2018). Regarding the research as a whole: Peripheral blood was collected at initial diagnosis, before any treatment. After sampling, hyperthyroidism patients received methimazole starting at 30 mg daily, and ophthalmopathy patients received high-dose intravenous methylprednisolone. The 95 to 100 discovery patients were randomly split 7:3 into training and test sets. In more than five hyperthyroidism patients, T-cell repertoires of thyroid tissue and blood were compared. To explore V-J signatures that separate ophthalmopathy from hyperthyroidism, a discovery set of 100 patients was enrolled, consisting of roughly 45 with ophthalmopathy and some 59 with stable hyperthyroidism. In total, some 140 blood samples were TCR-sequenced: 40 to 45 ophthalmopathy, 75 hyperthyroidism and around 17 hyperthyroidism-to-ophthalmopathy patients. For independent validation, a separate cohort was made up of 18 to 20 hyperthyroidism patients plus 17 patients who later progressed from hyperthyroidism to ophthalmopathy. TCR beta repertoire signatures were used to distinguish Graves' ophthalmopathy from Graves' hyperthyroidism and to predict progression to ophthalmopathy.

Ophthalmopathy patients had moderately to severely active disease, Clinical Activity Score of at least 3, NOSPECS grade of at least 4, and disease duration under 3 months. Patients with other autoimmune diseases, uncontrolled infections, pregnancy or lactation were excluded from the study. Diagnosis relied on clinical symptoms, serum thyroxine, TRAb, thyroid ultrasound and orbital computed tomography. PBMCs were isolated from 8 to 10 ml of fresh peripheral blood by Ficoll-Paque density gradient centrifugation. Trizol reagent was used to extract the total RNA, and its quality was then checked on an Agilent 2100 Bioanalyzer. Broader findings and caveats from the paper: In validation, the model predicted ophthalmopathy progression with about 70% sensitivity and 72.22% specificity; fewer than 15 predicted patients were CT-confirmed with GO in a median of approximately 6.5 months. The 13-signature model separated ophthalmopathy from stable hyperthyroidism with roughly 88% sensitivity and 81% to 82% specificity in cross-validation, and 80%/75% in the test set. Among expanded thyroid clonotypes with frequency above 0.001, most also showed up in blood, which suggests that blood repertoires may reflect the thyroid immune response. Sample size was not statistically predetermined, and group allocation was not concealed from the investigators.

The TCR comes from a woman aged 18-29 years with Graves' ophthalmopathy. Donor details come from another sample of the same person, matched by shared clones. The sample taken for sequencing was peripheral blood.

The CDR3: CSVASPGATEAFF. DNA sequence: TGCAGCGTTGCGAGTCCAGGGGCCACTGAAGCTTTCTTT. This chain is built from TRBV29-1 and TRBJ1-1, with a tentative D gene TRBD1 over 6 matching bases. In the germline V gene, CDR1 corresponds to SQVTM and CDR2 to ANQGSEA. Its CDR3 holds 13 amino acids, cysteine through phenylalanine. CDR3 DNA only is kept here, 39 bases in frame from base 1. V loses 4 bases of germline sequence and J loses 4 bases, and the interval between the two ends is 13 bases.